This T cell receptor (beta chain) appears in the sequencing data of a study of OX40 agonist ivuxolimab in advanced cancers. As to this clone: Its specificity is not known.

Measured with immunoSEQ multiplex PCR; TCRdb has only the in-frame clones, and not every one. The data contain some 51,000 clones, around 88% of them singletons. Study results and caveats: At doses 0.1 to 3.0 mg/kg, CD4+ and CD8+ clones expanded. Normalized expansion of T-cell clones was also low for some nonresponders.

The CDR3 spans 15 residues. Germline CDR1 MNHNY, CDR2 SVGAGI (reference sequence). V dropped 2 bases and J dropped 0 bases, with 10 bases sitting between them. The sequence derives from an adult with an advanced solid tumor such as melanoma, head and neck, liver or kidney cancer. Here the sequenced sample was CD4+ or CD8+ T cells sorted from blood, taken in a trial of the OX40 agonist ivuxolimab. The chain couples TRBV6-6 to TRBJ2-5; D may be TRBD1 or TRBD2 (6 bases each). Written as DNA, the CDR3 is TGTGCCAGCAGTTACCGAGGGGGGCACCAAGAGACCCAGTACTTC. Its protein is CASSYRGGHQETQYF.